This entry lists 2 T cell receptor beta chains sequenced from one sample in a study of blood T cell repertoires in COVID-19. Assay: immunoSEQ multiplex PCR; the TCRdb copy retains only in-frame clones and omits some. The data hold some 380,000 clones, with about four fifths observed a single time. Sequencing input: peripheral blood. The receptors were sampled from a human donor with acute or convalescent COVID-19. The donor label of this sample is uncertain.

The CDR3 sequence: CASSRGQGVTNEKLFF. The CDR3 region has the DNA TGCGCCAGCAGCCGGGGACAGGGGGTAACTAATGAAAAACTGTTTTTT. The chain carries TRBV5-1 and TRBJ1-4, with TRBD1 identical over 11 bases. The V gene end was trimmed by 4 bases and the J gene end by 1 base; junction bases not matched to a gene: 3. The CDR3 totals 16 residues. The germline gives CDR1 SGHRS, CDR2 YFSETQ.

The CDR3 coding sequence is TGTGCCAGCAGTTACTTCCGACAGGTAGGTTGGGGGGAGCTGTTTTTT. Translating it yields CASSYFRQVGWGELFF. V and J are TRBV6-2 or TRBV6-3 and TRBJ2-2; weak D call: TRBD1 (6 bases). The V end lost 1 base, the J end lost 8 bases, and 17 bases lay between the germline ends. There are 16 residues in the CDR3. Germline CDR1 MNHEY, CDR2 SVGEGT.